This T cell receptor beta chain was obtained from a study of T cell responses to AZD1222 COVID-19 vaccine. Study outcomes and limitations: Only a handful of AZD1222 recipients, more than five in all, had baseline seropositivity. Donors in the cohort were predominantly white British and more often female, and clonal diversity was possibly underestimated. Two AZD1222 administrations were followed by greater Spike-specific TCR breadth and depth.

For this clone: Antigen unknown.

Germline CDR1 LNHDA, CDR2 SQIVND (reference sequence). CDR3 length: 14 residues. V was trimmed by 3 bases and J by 8 bases, leaving 11 bases between them. Measured with immunoSEQ multiplex PCR; TCRdb has only the in-frame clones, and not every one. The profile shows 90,000 to 95,000 clones, more than 75% of them singletons. The chain recombines TRBV19 with TRBJ1-6, with D tentatively TRBD1 (5 bases). The receptor was isolated from an adult in good health. Specimen: peripheral blood, collected on day 0 of AZD1222 vaccination. CDR3 nucleotide sequence: TGTGCCAGTAGTATTATCGGGGCAGATTCACCCCTCCACTTT. This codes for CASSIIGADSPLHF.